The entry below gives a single TCR beta chain sequence along with its context. Its target is not known. This record belongs to a study of T cells after yellow fever vaccination. General study results and limits: Though weaker, the secondary response peaked faster, on day 5 versus 15.

By 5'RACE template switching, TCR cDNA was produced, with a universal primer site and UMIs added in the process. Using its own MiXCR run on the 5' RACE reads, TCRdb lists one record per CDR3 protein. The repertoire includes 400,000 or so distinct CDR3 sequences, about 17% of them detected once, and roughly a sixth sits in the top ten. The CDR3 totals 14 residues. From germline, CDR1 is SEHNR and CDR2 FQNEAQ (reference sequence). Losses at the gene ends were 5 bases for V and 5 bases for J; bases not matched to a gene: 6. Sequenced here: PBMCs, sampled before the yellow fever booster vaccination. This clonotype originated in a man between 18 and 29 years old who received the YFV17D yellow fever vaccine. The chain links TRBV7-9 to TRBJ2-5, with 9 nucleotides matching TRBD1. The CDR3 DNA is TGTGCCAGCAGCACACAGGGGGCTGAGGAGACCCAGTACTTC. It codes for CASSTQGAEETQYF.